The clone carrying this T cell receptor (beta chain) was counted once. This entry is derived from a study of control samples from healthy donors and cancer patients. V lost 4 bases and J 14 bases, leaving 14 bases between the germline ends. Looked up from germline, CDR1 is KGHDR and CDR2 is SFDVKD. There are 12 residues in the CDR3. TCRdb's copy holds only in-frame clones and misses some; the assay was immunoSEQ multiplex PCR. The data contain around 190,000 clones, roughly 90% of them singletons. Sequencing was carried out using blood. The rearrangement uses TRBV24-1 and TRBJ2-1, with D maybe TRBD1 (6 bases). This sequence was found in a woman aged 45-65 years in good health. The CDR3 DNA reads TGTGCCACCAGTGAGGGAAACAGGGCTGAGTTCTTC. As protein: CATSEGNRAEFF.